This is a list of T cell receptor beta chains from one sample in a study of cytomegalovirus exposure and HLA in healthy donors. Assay used: immunoSEQ multiplex PCR; TCRdb lists only in-frame clones, some missing. The sample contains around 69,000 clones, over 90% of which appear only once. The sample was PBMCs. The receptor source for this set is a woman between 18 and 29 years old in good health and CMV-seropositive. CDR3s include the opening cysteine and the closing phenylalanine or tryptophan. D genes are given only for firm matches. Size is stated for part of the rows, as once, few or many counts, or as a class when the clone is expanded.

TRBV27,NA,NA,TRBJ2-3,TGTGCCAGCAGTTTAGTCCCAACAGATACGCAGTATTTT,CASSLVPTDTQYF
TRBV7-2,few,TRBD1,TRBJ2-5,TGTGCCAGCAGCACGAGGGGGCAGGAAGGGACCCAGTACTTC,CASSTRGQEGTQYF
TRBV14,NA,TRBD2,TRBJ2-1,TGTGCCAGCAGCCAAGAAGGTTGGTCTAGCGGGAGTCTGCGTAATGAGCAGTTCTTC,CASSQEGWSSGSLRNEQFF
TRBV21-1,NA,NA,TRBJ2-1,TGTGCCAGCAGCAATGAGGGGCTAGCGGGAGGCAATGAGCAGTTCTTC,CASSNEGLAGGNEQFF
TRBV2,NA,TRBD1,TRBJ2-7,TGTGCCAGCAGCCAAGACGGACAGGGAGACGAGCAGTACTTC,CASSQDGQGDEQYF
TRBV7-9,once,NA,TRBJ1-2,TGTGCCAGCAGCTTAGCCGGGACACCGTATGGCTACACCTTC,CASSLAGTPYGYTF
TRBV18,NA,NA,TRBJ2-3,TGTGCCAGCTCACCACCGGGCAGGGTTTCAGATACGCAGTATTTT,CASSPPGRVSDTQYF
TRBV5-1,NA,TRBD1,TRBJ1-2,TGCGCCAGCAGCTTATCACCGGGACAGGGAGACTATGGCTACACCTTC,CASSLSPGQGDYGYTF
TRBV29-1,NA,TRBD2,TRBJ2-1,TGCAGCGTTGACGTCGGACTAGCGGGATCCTACAATGAGCAGTTCTTC,CSVDVGLAGSYNEQFF
TRBV30,NA,NA,TRBJ1-1,TGTGCCTGGAGTCCAGGGATCGACACTGAAGCTTTCTTT,CAWSPGIDTEAFF
TRBV5-1,NA,NA,TRBJ1-4,TGCGCCAGCAGCGACGGGACATCACTAGCAACTAATGAAAAACTGTTTTTT,CASSDGTSLATNEKLFF
TRBV6-6,NA,TRBD1,TRBJ2-7,TGTGCCAGCAGTTACTCGAGGGGACAGGGTGCCTACGAGCAGTACTTC,CASSYSRGQGAYEQYF
TRBV6-6,NA,TRBD1,TRBJ2-7,TGTGCCAGCACCCTCCCGGGACAGGGGTCCGAGCAGTACTTC,CASTLPGQGSEQYF
TRBV13,NA,NA,TRBJ1-2,TGTGCCAGCAGCACCACAGGGAACGAAGAAATTCGCTATGGCTACACCTTC,CASSTTGNEEIRYGYTF
TRBV6-1,NA,NA,TRBJ2-1,TGTGCCAGCAGTGAAGCGGGAGAATACAATGAGCAGTTCTTC,CASSEAGEYNEQFF
TRBV28,NA,NA,TRBJ1-1,TGTGCCAGCAGTCCCCGACCGCCTAGGGCTTTCTTT,CASSPRPPRAFF
TRBV29-1,NA,NA,TRBJ1-2,TGCAGCGTTGAATCGGGGCCGGGACACGGATATGGCTACACCTTC,CSVESGPGHGYGYTF
TRBV11-3,NA,NA,TRBJ2-3,TGTGCCAGCAGCTTAGGTTCTCTTCGCACAGATACGCAGTATTTT,CASSLGSLRTDTQYF
TRBV19,NA,NA,TRBJ2-1,TGTGCCAGTAGTATTGCAGGCCTCTCCTACAATGAGCAGTTCTTC,CASSIAGLSYNEQFF
TRBV7-7,NA,TRBD1,TRBJ2-5,TGTGCTAGCAGCTACACAGGGGCCCTTCAAGAGACCCAGTACTTC,CASSYTGALQETQYF
TRBV7-9,NA,NA,TRBJ2-2,TGTGCCAGCAGCTGGGGGGTATCCGGGGAGCTGTTTTTT,CASSWGVSGELFF
TRBV29-1,NA,NA,TRBJ2-3,TGCAGCGTTCCGGGACTCCGCACAGATACGCAGTATTTT,CSVPGLRTDTQYF
TRBV30,NA,NA,TRBJ1-3,TGTGCCTGGACGCGGTCCACCTCTGGAAACACCATATATTTT,CAWTRSTSGNTIYF
TRBV6-5,NA,NA,TRBJ1-3,TGTGCCAGCAGGCCCCGGAGCTCTGGAAACACCATATATTTT,CASRPRSSGNTIYF
TRBV28,NA,TRBD2,TRBJ2-4,TGTGCCAGCAGTTTCGGGACTAGCGGGGTCGGCATTCAGTACTTC,CASSFGTSGVGIQYF
TRBV19,NA,NA,TRBJ2-5,TGTGCCAGTAGTTCTTATGGGGGGGAGACCCAGTACTTC,CASSSYGGETQYF
TRBV18,NA,TRBD1,TRBJ1-1,TGTGCCAGCTCCCCGGCGGCAGGGGGCAGGAACACTGAAGCTTTCTTT,CASSPAAGGRNTEAFF